This TCR beta chain came from a study of blood T cell repertoires in COVID-19. The wider study: From T cells, B-cell-depleted T cells, or PBMCs came the material, which was cDNA or gDNA.

Authors' analysis steps: Amplification of reference gene primers provided the estimated nucleated cell counts. Profiled with immunoSEQ multiplex PCR; TCRdb holds only in-frame clones, not every one. That table gives V, J and clone size, and the DNA gave D and trimming. Of about 100,000 clones in the sample, 75% to 95% were seen once. A single count supports this clone. The V end was cut by 1 base, the J end by 1 base, with 8 bases between. CDR1 and CDR2 (germline): MGHRA, YSYEKL. This CDR3 comprises 16 residues. The sample comprised peripheral blood. The chain has TRBV4-1 and TRBJ2-6; D is unclear. The TCR comes from a woman in her twenties or thirties with acute or convalescent COVID-19. The chain's CDR3 is CASSQGAASGANVLTF. The CDR3 DNA reads as TGCGCCAGCAGCCAAGGAGCCGCGTCTGGGGCCAACGTCCTGACTTTC.